This T cell receptor (beta chain) was profiled in a study of radiotherapy plus CTLA-4 blockade in lung cancer. Study conclusions and caveats: Response was reportedly best predicted by early blood T cell clone dynamics, with interferon-beta.

V lost 6 bases and J 4 bases, leaving 21 bases between the germline ends. The germline gives CDR1 SNHLY, CDR2 FYNNEI. The CDR3 is 16 residues long. Produced via immunoSEQ multiplex PCR; TCRdb's table is partial and in-frame only. The table lists roughly 120,000 clones, about 83% of them singletons, with 5.2% in the top ten. Chemo-refractory metastatic non-small-cell lung cancer patients underwent focal radiation alongside CTLA-4 blockade with ipilimumab. This clone occurred a few times. Its specificity is not known. Here the sequenced sample was peripheral blood, taken from a patient treated with radiotherapy plus ipilimumab. The rearrangement uses TRBV2 and TRBJ1-1; D is undetermined. This receptor was taken from a human donor with non-small cell lung cancer who had a partial response to radiotherapy plus ipilimumab. The CDR3 nucleotides are TGTGCCAGCAGAAATCCTGGAGGGCCCCGGGGCACTGAAGCTTTCTTT. Translated, it gives CASRNPGGPRGTEAFF.